What follows is one T cell receptor (beta chain) and its context. This sample is drawn from a study of control samples from healthy donors and cancer patients. Clones were read by immunoSEQ multiplex PCR, and TCRdb kept only the in-frame ones, dropping some. The table shows over 150,000 clones, with 96% occurring only once. The V gene lost 1 base and the J gene lost 5 bases, with 14 bases spanning the gap. CDR3 length: 15 residues. The germline V gene encodes CDR1 SGHRS and CDR2 YFSETQ. The rearrangement joins TRBV5-1 to TRBJ2-3; D may be TRBD1 (7 bases). This clonotype was obtained from a woman aged 25 to 39 in good health. Material for sequencing was blood. Here the CDR3 reads CASSLTAGGIDTQYF. The DNA for the CDR3 is TGCGCCAGCAGCTTGACGGCAGGGGGGATAGATACGCAGTATTTT.